Listed here are 8 T cell receptor beta chains from one sample, sequenced in a study of T cell responses to AZD1222 COVID-19 vaccine. Only in-frame clones appear in the TCRdb table, and some are missing; sequencing was by immunoSEQ multiplex PCR. The table has 140,000 or so clones, 91% seen once. Sequencing used peripheral blood, obtained 28 days after the second dose of the MenACWY control vaccine. Receptors originate from an adult who received the MenACWY meningococcal vaccine as a control.

The CDR3, as DNA: TGCGCCAGCAGTGACCCGACAGGACGTAAAGCTTTCTTT. It yields the protein CASSDPTGRKAFF. This chain links TRBV10-1 with TRBJ1-1; the D gene is possibly TRBD1 (6 bases). Germline-derived CDR1 and CDR2 are WNHNN and SYGVQD (reference sequence). Trimming shortened V by 3 bases and J by 9 bases, and 14 bases separated the two germline ends. The CDR3 has 13 amino acids.

This chain uses TRBV10-2 with TRBJ2-7; perhaps D is TRBD1 or TRBD2 (5 bases each). The CDR3 runs 14 residues. The germline V gene has CDR1 WSHSY and CDR2 SAAADI. The V gene lost 7 bases and the J gene lost 1 base, with 14 bases spanning the gap. CDR3 DNA: TGCGCCAGCACTCGGGACGGTTTGTCCTACGAGCAGTACTTC. As protein: CASTRDGLSYEQYF.

The chain employs TRBV21-1 and TRBJ2-5; the table's D call, TRBD1, has no DNA check behind it. TRBV21-1 is an annotated pseudogene. The CDR3 sequence is 14 residues long. In DNA form, the CDR3 reads TGTGCCAGCAGCCGGACAGGGATAGAAGAGACCCAGTACTTC. Protein sequence: CASSRTGIEETQYF.

The genes are TRBV10-1 and TRBJ2-1; TRBD2 is a possible D gene (6 bases). The CDR3 runs to 17 residues. Germline V gives CDR1 WNHNN, CDR2 SYGVQD (reference sequence). V lost 5 bases to trimming and J lost 0 bases, with 17 bases between them. The DNA of the CDR3 is TGCGCCAGCAGTAGAACTGGGACTGCAAGCTCCTACAATGAGCAGTTCTTC. Translated, it gives CASSRTGTASSYNEQFF.

The J gene is TRBJ1-1, the V gene TRBV9; no definite D call. Germline V gene sequence: CDR1 SGDLS, CDR2 YYNGEE. CDR3 length: 11 residues. The germline V and J ends were trimmed by 4 bases and 7 bases, with 8 bases remaining between them. The CDR3 here is CASSMGGEAFF. CDR3 DNA sequence: TGTGCCAGCAGCATGGGCGGTGAAGCTTTCTTT. Together with reference TRBV9 and TRBJ1-1, the CDR3 gives the full variable domain: DSGVTQTPKHLITATGQRVTLRCSPRSGDLSVYWYQQSLDQGLQFLIQYYNGEERAKGNILERFSAQQFPDLHSELNLSSLELGDSALYFCASSMGGEAFFGQGTRLTVV.

V gene TRBV20-1 combines with J gene TRBJ2-2, with a tentative D call TRBD2 (5 bases). The CDR3 sequence is 15 residues long. The germline V gene has CDR1 DFQATT and CDR2 SNEGSKA (reference sequence). The ends were cut back, 3 bases at V and 1 base at J, with 12 bases in the middle. The CDR3 loop is CSASDPAVNTGELFF. CDR3 DNA sequence: TGCAGTGCTAGTGATCCAGCGGTGAACACCGGGGAGCTGTTTTTT.

This chain connects TRBV6-2 or TRBV6-3 to TRBJ2-2, with D possibly TRBD2 on 5 matching bases. V was clipped by 0 bases and J by 7 bases, with 12 bases between them. The CDR3 spans 15 residues. Germline CDR1 MNHEY, CDR2 SVGEGT. This CDR3 is CASSYSATGSGELFF. The DNA of the CDR3 is TGTGCCAGCAGTTACTCGGCCACGGGGAGCGGGGAGCTGTTTTTT.

J is TRBJ2-5 and V is TRBV2; D gene unclear. V lost 1 base to trimming and J lost 2 bases, with 5 bases between them. The germline CDR1 and CDR2 sequences are SNHLY and FYNNEI. The CDR3 contains 13 residues. The CDR3: CASSEGRQETQYF. Here the CDR3 DNA reads TGTGCCAGCAGTGAAGGCAGGCAAGAGACCCAGTACTTC.